This T cell receptor beta chain derives from a study of blood T cell repertoires in COVID-19. Study information: Some COVID-19 samples were acute and others convalescent; all came from the United States, Italy and Spain. In each case, the material was cDNA or gDNA derived from T cells, B-cell-depleted T cells, or PBMCs.

CDR1 and CDR2 from the germline V gene are SEHNR and FQNEAQ (reference sequence). The CDR3 spans 14 residues. The V and J ends lost 3 bases and 4 bases respectively, with 10 bases between them. Original analysis: Nucleated cell counts were estimated from reference gene primer amplification. Assay: immunoSEQ multiplex PCR; the TCRdb copy retains only in-frame clones and omits some. The DNA was the basis for D and trimming; V, J and clone size are from that table. The sample has 100,000 or so clones; about 86% are singletons. This TCR came from a human donor in a cohort sampled during active COVID-19. The genes are TRBV7-9 and TRBJ1-3; no firm D call. Sequencing was carried out using peripheral blood. The CDR3 sequence: CASSFPLLGNTIYF. CDR3 in DNA: TGTGCCAGCAGCTTCCCTCTTTTAGGAAACACCATATATTTT.